These 3 T cell receptor beta chains were sequenced from one sample in a study of human T cells and chemical hapten exposure. Documented time point: pre-sensitization, week 0. As to treatment: therapeutic diphenylcyclopropenone sensitization with weekly scalp DPC. A single record per CDR3 protein comes from TCRdb applying MiXCR to the RACE reads. The table includes 100,000 to 150,000 distinct CDR3 sequences, approximately 15% detected once. Sequencing used whole blood, obtained in connection with sensitization to the hapten diphenylcyclopropenone (DPC). These receptors were obtained from a woman in her late teens or twenties with alopecia areata. Some clones in this sample may be carry-over from other donors' samples.

This clonotype was counted at least ten times. This chain uses TRBV20-1 with TRBJ2-3; 7 bases align to TRBD2. The V gene's germline CDR1 is DFQATT and CDR2 SNEGSKA (reference sequence). V lost 2 bases, J lost 0 bases, and 8 bases stayed unmatched. The CDR3 is 16 amino acids. The DNA of the CDR3 is TGCAGTGCTAGACGCGGGGGAGGTACTAGCACAGATACGCAGTATTTT. As protein: CSARRGGGTSTDTQYF.

In this sample, this clonotype turned up many times. In nucleotides, the CDR3 is TGCAGTGCCCGGACAGGGAATCAGCCCCAGCATTTT. This codes for CSARTGNQPQHF. The rearrangement links TRBV20-1 to TRBJ1-5; 8 bases line up with TRBD1. The germline V gene encodes CDR1 DFQATT and CDR2 SNEGSKA (reference sequence). The CDR3 loop spans 12 amino acids. Trimming removed 6 bases from V and 4 bases from J; junction bases left unmatched: 2.

The chain couples TRBV3-1 to TRBJ2-1; D gene unclear. The CDR3 covers 16 residues. The germline gives CDR1 LGHDT, CDR2 YNNKEL (reference sequence). V lost 1 base to trimming and J lost 0 bases, with 10 bases between them. Here the CDR3 reads CASSQADASSYNEQFF. CDR3 nucleotides: TGTGCCAGCAGCCAAGCGGACGCCAGCTCCTACAATGAGCAGTTCTTC.